This T cell receptor (beta chain) was documented in a study of tumor and adjacent non-tumor tissue in lung cancer. Study details: The cohort had 12 adenocarcinoma, a couple of squamous cell and 1 small cell patients. Samples averaged around 3.9 million productive TCRbeta reads each. Study-wide results and caveats: In normal lung, the top 100 clones were significantly more dominant than in tumor. Higher tumor TCR diversity was associated with shorter survival.

Trimming removed 7 bases from V and 2 bases from J, with 12 bases in between. The CDR3 length is 15 residues. Germline CDR1 is MNHEY and CDR2 is SVGEGT. As for this clonotype: Antigen unknown. This likely comes from a read error, as the CDR3 has no conserved phenylalanine or tryptophan at its end.

No cell sorting was done before RNA was extracted from the tissue. The normal lung tissue was taken more than 3 cm from the tumor edge. TCRbeta libraries were built with three rounds of nested PCR, modified from ARM-PCR. TCRdb passed the multiplex PCR reads through MiXCR, listing each CDR3 protein once. Altogether 70,000 to 90,000 distinct CDR3 sequences are present, approximately 81% being singletons, with the ten largest covering 50% to 65%. The source is a man in his sixties with non-small cell lung cancer. The sample consisted of distant non-tumor lung tissue. The V call is TRBV6-2 or TRBV6-3, the J call TRBJ2-6; D gene unclear. The CDR3 protein is CASNATLAGANVLTL. DNA for the CDR3: TGTGCCAGCAATGCTACCCTGGCTGGGGCCAACGTCCTGACTTTA.